This T cell receptor (beta chain) was obtained from a study of read filtering for tumor transcriptome and immune sequencing. Whole-study context: Per sample, TCR-region reads ranged about 3.5 to 11 million by IR-seq, 85 to 1273 by RNA-seq.

Germline loops: CDR1 MDHEN, CDR2 SYDVKM. The CDR3 is made up of 16 amino acids. Trimming stripped 5 bases from V and 3 bases from J, with 17 bases between. General observations from the study: Correlation between methods rose after single-read clonotypes were removed. IR-seq captured clonotypes deeper and more reliably than RNA-seq.

The library was built from about 400 ng RNA with molecular barcoded adaptors for alpha/delta and beta/gamma chains. A single record per CDR3 protein comes from TCRdb applying MiXCR to the reads. The sample carries more than 70,000 distinct CDR3 sequences, under 25% recorded once. There are many counts of this clonotype. Its antigen remains unknown. The sequence was obtained from a donor at least 40 years old with multiple myeloma. The chain recombines TRBV28 with TRBJ1-5, with D possibly TRBD1 on 6 matching bases. Material for sequencing was a population of CD138-negative cells sorted from bone marrow. This CDR3 reads CASSPRRQAYNQPQHF. The DNA of the CDR3 is TGTGCCAGCAGTCCCCGTCGACAGGCGTACAATCAGCCCCAGCATTTT.